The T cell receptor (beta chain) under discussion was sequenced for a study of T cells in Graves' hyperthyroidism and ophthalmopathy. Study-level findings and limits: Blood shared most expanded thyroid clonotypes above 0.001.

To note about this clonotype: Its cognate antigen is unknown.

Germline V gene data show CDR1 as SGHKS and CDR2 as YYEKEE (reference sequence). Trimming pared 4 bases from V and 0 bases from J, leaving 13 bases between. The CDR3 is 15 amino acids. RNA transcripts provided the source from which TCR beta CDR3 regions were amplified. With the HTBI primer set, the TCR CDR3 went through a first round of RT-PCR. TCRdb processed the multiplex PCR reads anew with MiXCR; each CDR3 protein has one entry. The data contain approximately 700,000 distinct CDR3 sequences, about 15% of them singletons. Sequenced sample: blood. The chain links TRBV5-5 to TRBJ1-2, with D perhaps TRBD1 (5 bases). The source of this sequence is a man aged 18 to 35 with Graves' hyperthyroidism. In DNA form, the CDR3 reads TGTGCCAGCAGCCTGGTGGGACCTGCTAACTATGGCTACACCTTC. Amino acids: CASSLVGPANYGYTF.